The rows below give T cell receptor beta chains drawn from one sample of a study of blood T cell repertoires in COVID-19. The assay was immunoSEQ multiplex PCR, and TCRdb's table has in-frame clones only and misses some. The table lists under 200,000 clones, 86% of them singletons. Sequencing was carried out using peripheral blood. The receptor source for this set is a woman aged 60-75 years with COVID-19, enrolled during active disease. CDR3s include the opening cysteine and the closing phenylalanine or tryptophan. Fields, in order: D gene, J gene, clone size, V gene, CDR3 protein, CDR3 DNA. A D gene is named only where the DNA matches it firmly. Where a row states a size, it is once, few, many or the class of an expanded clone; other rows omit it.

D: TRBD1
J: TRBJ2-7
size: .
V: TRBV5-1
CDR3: CASSFGQGNSYEQYF
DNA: TGCGCCAGCAGCTTTGGACAGGGGAACTCCTACGAGCAGTACTTC

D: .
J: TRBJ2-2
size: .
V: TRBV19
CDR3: CASRPPTDTGELFF
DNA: TGTGCCAGTAGACCTCCCACGGACACCGGGGAGCTGTTTTTT

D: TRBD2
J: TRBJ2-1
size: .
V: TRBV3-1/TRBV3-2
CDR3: CASSQAASGSYNEQFF
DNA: TGTGCCAGCAGCCAAGCGGCTAGCGGGAGTTACAATGAGCAGTTCTTC

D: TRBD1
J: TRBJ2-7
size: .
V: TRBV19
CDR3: CASSGIRQGTYEQYF
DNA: TGTGCCAGTAGTGGAATAAGACAGGGGACCTACGAGCAGTACTTC

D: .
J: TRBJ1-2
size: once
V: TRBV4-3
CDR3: CASSQDAGEVDGYTF
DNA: TGCGCCAGCAGCCAAGACGCGGGGGAAGTAGATGGCTACACCTTC

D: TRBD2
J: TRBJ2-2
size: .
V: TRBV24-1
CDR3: CATSVLPGLAGGANTGELFF
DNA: TGTGCCACCAGTGTCCTCCCCGGACTAGCGGGAGGGGCGAACACCGGGGAGCTGTTTTTT

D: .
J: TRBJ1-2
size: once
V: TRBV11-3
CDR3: CASSLGTTSNYGYTF
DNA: TGTGCCAGCAGCTTAGGGACAACATCTAACTATGGCTACACCTTC

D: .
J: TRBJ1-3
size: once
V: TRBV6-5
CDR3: CASYPGLHSGNTIYF
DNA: TGTGCCAGCTACCCGGGACTGCACTCTGGAAACACCATATATTTT

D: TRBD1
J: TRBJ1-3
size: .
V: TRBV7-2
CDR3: CASSLGQGGGNTIYF
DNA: TGTGCCAGCAGCCTGGGACAGGGTGGGGGAAACACCATATATTTT

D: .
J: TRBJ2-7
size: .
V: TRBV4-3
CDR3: CASSQDAGMNYEQYF
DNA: TGCGCCAGCAGCCAAGATGCCGGGATGAACTACGAGCAGTACTTC

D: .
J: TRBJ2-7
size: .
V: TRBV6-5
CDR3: CASSPSLGVSNEQYF
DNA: TGTGCCAGCAGTCCTAGTTTAGGGGTGTCTAACGAGCAGTACTTC

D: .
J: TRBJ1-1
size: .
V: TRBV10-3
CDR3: CAISESGNMGGRAFF
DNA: TGTGCCATCAGTGAGTCGGGCAACATGGGGGGACGAGCTTTCTTT

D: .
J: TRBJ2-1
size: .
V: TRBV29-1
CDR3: CSPTHRDEQFF
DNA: TGCAGCCCCACCCATCGGGATGAGCAGTTCTTC

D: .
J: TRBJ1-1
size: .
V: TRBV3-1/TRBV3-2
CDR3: CASSQVRDGGTEAFF
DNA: TGTGCCAGCAGCCAAGTCAGGGACGGGGGCACTGAAGCTTTCTTT

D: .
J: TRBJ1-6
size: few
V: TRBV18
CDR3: CASSPPQQGTGSPLHF
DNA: TGTGCCAGCTCACCACCCCAACAGGGCACGGGATCACCCCTCCACTTT

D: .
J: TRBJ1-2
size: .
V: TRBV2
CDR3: CASSQANYGYTF
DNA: TGTGCCAGCAGCCAGGCGAACTATGGCTACACCTTC

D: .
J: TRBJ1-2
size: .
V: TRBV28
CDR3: CASSRIGVYGYTF
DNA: TGTGCCAGCAGTAGAATAGGGGTCTATGGCTACACCTTC

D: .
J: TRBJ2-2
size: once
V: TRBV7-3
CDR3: CASSLTLGGDNTGELFF
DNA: TGTGCCAGCAGCTTAACGTTAGGGGGAGATAACACCGGGGAGCTGTTTTTT

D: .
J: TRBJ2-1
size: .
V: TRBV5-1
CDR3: CASSSVGATYNEQFF
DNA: TGCGCCAGCAGCTCGGTTGGGGCCACCTACAATGAGCAGTTCTTC

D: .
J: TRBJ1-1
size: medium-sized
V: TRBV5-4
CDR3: CASSLNVQQGTEAFF
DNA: TGTGCCAGCAGCTTGAATGTTCAGCAGGGGACTGAAGCTTTCTTT

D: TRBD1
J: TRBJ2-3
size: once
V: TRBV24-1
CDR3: CATSDSLTGGYTQYF
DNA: TGTGCCACCAGTGATTCCCTGACAGGGGGTTATACGCAGTATTTT

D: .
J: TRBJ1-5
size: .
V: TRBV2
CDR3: CASSESQSNQPQHF
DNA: TGTGCCAGCAGTGAATCCCAGAGCAATCAGCCCCAGCATTTT

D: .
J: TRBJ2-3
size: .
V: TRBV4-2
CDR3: CASSQDLRRLGTDTQYF
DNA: TGTGCCAGCAGCCAAGATCTCAGGAGGCTTGGCACAGATACGCAGTATTTT

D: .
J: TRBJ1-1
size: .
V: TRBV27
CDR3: CASSSLWQGTEAFF
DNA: TGTGCCAGCAGTTCTTTGTGGCAGGGCACTGAAGCTTTCTTT

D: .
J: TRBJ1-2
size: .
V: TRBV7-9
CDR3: CASSFELGQYGYTF
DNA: TGTGCCAGCAGCTTTGAACTAGGGCAATATGGCTACACCTTC